This TCR beta chain is from a study of HIV-infected patients and healthy controls. cDNA was made from around 0.5 ug RNA using alpha and beta constant primers. Using multiplexing indices, alpha and beta chain libraries were generated apart by chain-specific third strand synthesis. MiXCR, run by TCRdb on the 5' RACE reads, gives a single entry per CDR3 protein. Here the sample spans 9,500 to 11,000 distinct CDR3 sequences, approximately 5.2% being singletons. All unsorted peripheral T cells were captured because whole blood was used without fractionation. This clonotype appeared many times. The sequencing used blood, collected before antiretroviral therapy. This clonotype was sampled from an adult with HIV infection.

CDR3 region: CASSGTRSRQALGNEQFF. CDR3 DNA sequence: TGTGCCAGCAGTGGGACTAGGTCGAGACAGGCCCTGGGAAATGAGCAGTTCTTC. The chain recombines TRBV2 with TRBJ2-1; D might be TRBD2 (7 bases). Trimming cost V 4 bases and J 7 bases, with 26 bases left between them. This CDR3 comprises 18 residues. Per the germline V gene, CDR1 is SNHLY and CDR2 is FYNNEI.